This T cell receptor beta chain was sequenced in a study of cytomegalovirus exposure and HLA in healthy donors. This CDR3 has 13 residues. V was pared by 5 bases and J by 3 bases, with 4 bases of the junction left unmatched. Germline lookup yields CDR1 MNHEY and CDR2 SMNVEV (reference sequence). A remark on this clone: Just one base apart from a much larger clone, this may be a read error.

PCR amplification relied on 60 Vbeta primers (plus 13 Jbeta primers). TCRdb keeps only in-frame clones here, not all; method: immunoSEQ multiplex PCR. The top ten clones hold 7% to 9% of a sample with about 21,000 clones, around 77% of them seen once. The receptor was derived from a man between 60 and 75 years old in good health and CMV-seronegative. Material for sequencing was PBMCs. The V gene is TRBV27, the J gene TRBJ2-7; 7 nucleotides line up with TRBD1. CDR3 residues: CASSPGQVYEQYF. CDR3 bases: TGTGCCAGCAGTCCCGGACAGGTCTACGAGCAGTACTTC.